Presented here are 15 T cell receptor beta chains from one specimen sequenced in a study of cytomegalovirus exposure and HLA in healthy donors. The PCR ran on 60 Vbeta and 13 Jbeta primers. The protocol was immunoSEQ multiplex PCR, while the TCRdb copy is restricted to in-frame clones and leaves out a portion. The table has 210,000 or so clones, around four fifths seen once. The sequencing input was PBMCs. These receptors all come from a woman between 45 and 65 years old in good health and CMV-seropositive.

V and J are TRBV12-5 and TRBJ2-5, with 12 bases aligning to TRBD1. The CDR3 contains 15 residues. After removal of 5 bases from V and 6 bases from J, the junction contained 7 bases not matched to a gene. Germline CDR1 is LGHNT and CDR2 is FRNRAP. CDR3 nucleotide sequence: TGTGCTAGTGGTCCACCCGGGACAGGGGGCAAGACCCAGTACTTC. Protein product: CASGPPGTGGKTQYF.

The chain joins TRBV6-1 to TRBJ1-1; D perhaps matches TRBD1 (5 bases). This CDR3 has 16 residues. The V gene lost 4 bases and the J gene lost 0 bases, with 15 bases spanning the gap. Germline-derived CDR1 and CDR2 are MNHNS and SASEGT. In DNA form, the CDR3 reads TGTGCCAGCAGTGCCCCGCTGGCAGGGATGAACACTGAAGCTTTCTTT. Amino acids: CASSAPLAGMNTEAFF.

The genes are TRBV28 and TRBJ1-2, with 7 bases aligning to TRBD1. The germline CDR1 and CDR2 sequences are MDHEN and SYDVKM. V lost 1 base to trimming and J lost 6 bases; unmatched junction nucleotides: 5. The CDR3 runs 14 residues. CDR3 in DNA: TGTGCCAGCAGTTTATATGACAGGGAGAATGGCTACACCTTC. Amino acid sequence: CASSLYDRENGYTF.

The rearrangement uses TRBV7-8 and TRBJ1-2, with TRBD1 identical over 7 bases. Germline values: CDR1 SGHVS, CDR2 FQNEAQ. J was trimmed by 4 bases and V by 5 bases; bases with no gene match: 10. The CDR3 extends over 15 amino acids. Here the CDR3 DNA reads TGTGCCAGCAGCCCTGAGGGAGGACAGGTCTATGGCTACACCTTC. Protein sequence: CASSPEGGQVYGYTF.

This clone was detected only once. The chain couples TRBV7-8 to TRBJ1-6; no clear D. From germline, CDR1 is SGHVS and CDR2 FQNEAQ. The CDR3 contains 15 residues. V gave up 3 bases and J gave up 0 bases, with 6 bases separating them. The CDR3 protein is CASSFLSSYNSPLHF. As DNA, the CDR3 is TGTGCCAGCAGCTTTTTGAGCTCCTATAATTCACCCCTCCACTTT.

This clone was detected only once. This chain connects TRBV6-6 to TRBJ1-1; TRBD1 might be the D (6 bases). CDR3 length: 12 amino acids. V was shortened by 6 bases and J by 11 bases, with 16 bases between the two germline ends. The germline CDR1 and CDR2 sequences are MNHNY and SVGAGI (reference sequence). Here the CDR3 reads CASRKQTGQAFF. Written as DNA, the CDR3 is TGTGCCAGCAGAAAACAGACAGGACAGGCTTTCTTT.

The chain carries TRBV11-2 and TRBJ1-4; 11 bases map to TRBD1. The germline CDR1 and CDR2 sequences are SGHAT and FQNNGV. The V segment lost 1 base and the J segment 7 bases; nucleotides outside the gene matches: 5. The CDR3 sequence is 16 residues long. The CDR3 nucleotides are TGTGCCAGCAGCTTAGGAGTGGGGACAGGGGGTGAAAAACTGTTTTTT. Its translation: CASSLGVGTGGEKLFF. Combining the CDR3 with reference TRBV11-2 and TRBJ1-4 gives the whole variable domain EAGVAQSPRYKIIEKRQSVAFWCNPISGHATLYWYQQILGQGPKLLIQFQNNGVVDDSQLPKDRFSAERLKGVDSTLKIQPAKLEDSAVYLCASSLGVGTGGEKLFFGSGTQLSVL.

This sequence joins TRBV28 and TRBJ1-1, with D maybe TRBD1 (6 bases). V lost 6 bases and J 5 bases, leaving 16 bases between the germline ends. The CDR3 extends over 14 amino acids. Per germline, CDR1 MDHEN and CDR2 SYDVKM. CDR3 residues: CASSSPGGRTEAFF. For the CDR3, the DNA is TGTGCCAGCAGCTCCCCCGGGGGGCGTACTGAAGCTTTCTTT.

The chain employs TRBV6-5 and TRBJ1-2; 7 bases are shared with TRBD1. CDR1 is MNHEY, CDR2 SVGAGI, per germline. CDR3 length: 15 amino acids. V shed 6 bases, J shed 4 bases, and the junction held 11 bases outside the gene matches. In DNA, the CDR3 is TGTGCCAGCAGCAAAACCAGGGGGTTATCCTATGGCTACACCTTC. As protein: CASSKTRGLSYGYTF.

The chain couples TRBV5-1 to TRBJ2-1, with unresolved D. The CDR3 is made up of 17 amino acids. Per the germline V gene, CDR1 is SGHRS and CDR2 is YFSETQ. Trimming left V 2 bases short and J 0 bases short, with 15 bases between. CDR3 coding DNA: TGCGCCAGCAGCTTTGTTTTCGCGATGAGCTCCTACAATGAGCAGTTCTTC. Encoded protein: CASSFVFAMSSYNEQFF. Full variable domain (rest looked up from reference TRBV5-1 and TRBJ2-1): KAGVTQTPRYLIKTRGQQVTLSCSPISGHRSVSWYQQTPGQGLQFLFEYFSETQRNKGNFPGRFSGRQFSNSRSEMNVSTLELGDSALYLCASSFVFAMSSYNEQFFGPGTRLTVL.

The gene calls are TRBV30 and TRBJ1-3; tentatively, D is TRBD1 (6 bases). The V end lost 3 bases, the J end lost 7 bases, and 13 bases lay between the germline ends. The CDR3 has 13 amino acids. Germline V gene data show CDR1 as GTSNPN and CDR2 as SVGIG (reference sequence). The CDR3 reads CAWRVGGSNTIYF. The CDR3 DNA reads TGTGCCTGGAGGGTAGGGGGAAGTAACACCATATATTTT.

This sequence joins TRBV6-1 and TRBJ2-1; 8 positions match TRBD2. Germline assignment: CDR1 MNHNS and CDR2 SASEGT. The CDR3 length is 17 residues. Trimming took 2 bases from V and 4 from J; bases not matched to a gene: 10. CDR3 in DNA: TGTGCCAGCAGTGAAACTCCCAGCGGGGGAACTTACAATGAGCAGTTCTTC. Its protein is CASSETPSGGTYNEQFF.

V usage is TRBV10-3 and J usage is TRBJ2-3, with 12 bases aligning to TRBD1. Germline assignment: CDR1 ENHRY and CDR2 SYGVKD. This CDR3 has 17 amino acids. V trimming: 3 bases; J trimming: 5 bases; junction bases outside the gene matches: 9. This CDR3 reads CAISEPGQGATGDTQYF. Here the CDR3 DNA reads TGTGCCATCAGTGAACCGGGACAGGGGGCGACGGGAGATACGCAGTATTTT.

The CDR3: CASSSRGFNYGYTF. DNA of the CDR3: TGTGCCAGCAGCTCCAGGGGGTTTAACTATGGCTACACCTTC. This chain connects TRBV7-9 to TRBJ1-2, with 7 nucleotides matching TRBD1. Trimming cost V 4 bases and J 1 base; bases outside gene matches: 3. Looked up from germline, CDR1 is SEHNR and CDR2 is FQNEAQ (reference sequence). The CDR3 loop spans 14 amino acids.

This clone appeared a few times. The chain carries TRBV6-6 and TRBJ2-7, with D tentatively TRBD1 (6 bases). V was cut by 10 bases and J by 4 bases, with 17 bases left in between. The CDR3 consists of 13 residues. Germline V CDR1 and CDR2: MNHNY, SVGAGI (reference sequence). This chain's CDR3 is CATLKDSPYEQYF. The CDR3 DNA follows: TGTGCCACCTTAAAGGACAGCCCGTACGAGCAGTACTTC.